A selection of T cell receptor beta chains follows, all from one sample in a study of OX40 agonist ivuxolimab in advanced cancers. The repertoire was sequenced with immunoSEQ multiplex PCR; TCRdb's copy has only in-frame clones and lacks some. The sample shows 60,000 to 65,000 clones, roughly 90% of them seen only once. The specimen comprised CD4+ or CD8+ T cells sorted from blood, sampled in a trial of the OX40 agonist ivuxolimab. These receptors were collected from an adult with an advanced solid tumor such as melanoma, head and neck, liver or kidney cancer. The CDR3 runs from the conserved cysteine through the conserved F or W. The D gene is left open where the match is weak. Not all rows give a size; the values are once, few, many and, for expanded clones, a class.

NA	NA	TRBV11-2	TRBJ2-7	CASSLFAGEAGEQYF	TGTGCCAGCAGCTTATTCGCAGGAGAGGCTGGGGAGCAGTACTTC
few	NA	TRBV6-5	TRBJ2-7	CASARDTSSYEQYF	TGTGCCAGCGCCCGGGACACGAGCTCCTACGAGCAGTACTTC
NA	NA	TRBV30	TRBJ2-7	CAWSGTTSGEQYF	TGTGCCTGGAGTGGGACTACTTCGGGGGAGCAGTACTTC
NA	NA	TRBV5-1	TRBJ2-3	CASSFTRVIADTQYF	TGCGCCAGCAGCTTTACAAGGGTTATCGCAGATACGCAGTATTTT
NA	TRBD2	TRBV12-5	TRBJ2-7	CASGRGTSRAYEQYF	TGTGCTAGTGGCCGGGGGACTAGTAGGGCCTACGAGCAGTACTTC
NA	NA	TRBV7-3	TRBJ2-1	CASSLSGSLSNEQFF	TGTGCCAGCAGCTTATCCGGGAGCCTTAGCAATGAGCAGTTCTTC
NA	NA	TRBV9	TRBJ2-1	CASSSSYHEQFF	TGTGCCAGCAGCAGTAGTTATCATGAGCAGTTCTTC
NA	NA	TRBV28	TRBJ1-1	CASSLLSGQGGKAFF	TGTGCCAGCAGTTTGCTTTCTGGTCAAGGGGGAAAAGCTTTCTTT
NA	TRBD1	TRBV5-1	TRBJ1-3	CASSLTPGGRSSGNTIYF	TGCGCCAGCAGCTTGACCCCAGGGGGCCGGAGCTCTGGAAACACCATATATTTT
NA	NA	TRBV19	TRBJ1-2	CASSITGIWDYGYTF	TGTGCCAGTAGTATAACGGGGATCTGGGACTATGGCTACACCTTC
NA	NA	TRBV11-3	TRBJ2-5	CASSLESQTQYF	TGTGCCAGCAGCTTAGAGTCCCAGACCCAGTACTTC
NA	NA	TRBV2	TRBJ2-2	CASSEDHVWGTGELFF	TGTGCCAGCAGTGAAGACCACGTATGGGGCACCGGGGAGCTGTTTTTT
once	TRBD1	TRBV5-1	TRBJ2-2	CASSFQTGEAGELFF	TGCGCCAGCAGCTTCCAGACAGGGGAGGCCGGGGAGCTGTTTTTT
NA	NA	TRBV19	TRBJ1-5	CASRNKEPQHF	TGTGCCAGTAGGAACAAGGAGCCCCAGCATTTT
NA	NA	TRBV6-1	TRBJ1-5	CASSSGRISNQPQHF	TGTGCCAGCAGTTCCGGACGTATTAGCAATCAGCCCCAGCATTTT
once	TRBD1	TRBV27	TRBJ1-2	CASRETGTGYGYTF	TGTGCCAGCAGGGAGACAGGGACGGGCTATGGCTACACCTTC
NA	NA	TRBV7-8	TRBJ1-2	CASSLALGSNYGYTF	TGTGCCAGCAGCTTAGCGTTAGGGTCTAACTATGGCTACACCTTC
NA	NA	TRBV20-1	TRBJ2-7	CSAALDYEQYF	TGCAGTGCTGCACTAGACTACGAGCAGTACTTC
NA	NA	TRBV28	TRBJ1-1	CASRGFTEAFF	TGTGCCAGCAGGGGGTTTACTGAAGCTTTCTTT
NA	TRBD2	TRBV5-4	TRBJ2-5	CASSLGAGGNLETQYF	TGTGCCAGCAGCTTGGGAGCGGGGGGGAACTTAGAGACCCAGTACTTC
NA	NA	TRBV10-3	TRBJ2-3	CATGERADTQYF	TGTGCCACAGGGGAGCGGGCAGATACGCAGTATTTT
NA	NA	TRBV30	TRBJ1-3	CAWSVATGGNTIYF	TGTGCCTGGAGTGTAGCTACAGGGGGAAACACCATATATTTT
NA	NA	TRBV9	TRBJ2-3	CASSGTGDTQYF	TGTGCCAGCAGCGGAACGGGAGATACGCAGTATTTT
NA	TRBD1	TRBV25-1	TRBJ1-2	CASSEQGALGYTF	TGTGCCAGCAGTGAACAGGGGGCGCTGGGCTACACCTTC
NA	NA	TRBV30	TRBJ2-7	CAWSVFSYEQYF	TGTGCCTGGAGTGTATTCTCCTACGAGCAGTACTTC
NA	NA	TRBV5-5	TRBJ2-3	CASSWTVLGTDTQYF	TGTGCCAGCAGCTGGACGGTCCTGGGCACAGATACGCAGTATTTT
once	NA	TRBV6-5	TRBJ2-1	CASSYDITNEQFF	TGTGCCAGCAGTTACGATATTACCAATGAGCAGTTCTTC
NA	NA	TRBV11-2	TRBJ2-6	CASSYDGRRRQSRANVLTF	TGTGCCAGCAGCTATGATGGCAGGAGACGACAAAGTCGGGCCAACGTCCTGACTTTC
once	NA	TRBV4-1	TRBJ2-7	CASSQVPGNSYEQYF	TGCGCCAGCAGCCAAGTCCCGGGGAACTCCTACGAGCAGTACTTC
NA	TRBD1	TRBV6-5	TRBJ2-7	CASREGTGVGEQYF	TGTGCCAGCAGAGAGGGGACAGGGGTGGGCGAGCAGTACTTC
once	NA	TRBV19	TRBJ2-1	CASSIDLINEQFF	TGTGCCAGTAGTATAGATCTGATCAATGAGCAGTTCTTC
NA	NA	TRBV5-1	TRBJ1-6	CASSLGVNSPLHF	TGCGCCAGCAGCTTGGGGGTAAATTCACCCCTCCACTTT
NA	NA	TRBV5-1	TRBJ2-2	CASSLGGATGELFF	TGCGCCAGCAGCTTGGGGGGGGCCACCGGGGAGCTGTTTTTT
NA	NA	TRBV5-1	TRBJ1-5	CASSLGWNQPQHF	TGCGCCAGCAGCTTGGGATGGAATCAGCCCCAGCATTTT
NA	TRBD1	TRBV6-5	TRBJ2-1	CASSPRQGRDNEQFF	TGTGCCAGCAGCCCCAGACAGGGAAGGGACAATGAGCAGTTCTTC
NA	NA	TRBV6-1	TRBJ2-5	CASSAGARRMETQYF	TGTGCCAGCAGCGCCGGGGCCCGCCGTATGGAGACCCAGTACTTC
NA	NA	TRBV6-1	TRBJ1-4	CAASKEKLFF	TGTGCCGCGAGTAAAGAAAAACTGTTTTTT
NA	TRBD2	TRBV30	TRBJ2-7	CAWTSGTHEQYF	TGTGCCTGGACTAGCGGTACCCACGAGCAGTACTTC
NA	NA	TRBV19	TRBJ1-1	CASSIVPNTEAFF	TGTGCCAGTAGTATAGTCCCGAACACTGAAGCTTTCTTT
NA	TRBD1	TRBV6-5	TRBJ1-5	CAISGAGTGDQPQHF	TGTGCCATCAGTGGCGCCGGGACAGGGGATCAGCCCCAGCATTTT
NA	NA	TRBV6-1	TRBJ1-1	CASNGVLDTEAFF	TGTGCCAGCAACGGGGTATTGGACACTGAAGCTTTCTTT
NA	NA	TRBV18	TRBJ1-1	CASSGGEDTEAFF	TGTGCCAGCTCAGGAGGGGAGGACACTGAAGCTTTCTTT
NA	TRBD1	TRBV11-3	TRBJ2-3	CASSLTGGESDTQYF	TGTGCCAGCAGCTTAACAGGGGGCGAGTCAGATACGCAGTATTTT
NA	TRBD1	TRBV6-1	TRBJ2-1	CASTRTWDSDEQFF	TGTGCCAGCACCCGAACGTGGGACAGCGATGAGCAGTTCTTC
NA	TRBD1	TRBV9	TRBJ1-3	CASSIRDRSSGNTIYF	TGTGCCAGCAGCATACGGGACAGAAGCTCTGGAAACACCATATATTTT
NA	TRBD2	TRBV7-6	TRBJ2-3	CASSLLAGGSTDTQYF	TGTGCCAGCAGCCTACTAGCGGGGGGAAGCACAGATACGCAGTATTTT
few	NA	TRBV30	TRBJ2-7	CACAGASTYEQYF	TGTGCCTGTGCGGGGGCGTCCACCTACGAGCAGTACTTC
NA	TRBD1	TRBV15	TRBJ2-2	CATSITGGWDTGELFF	TGTGCCACCAGCATTACAGGGGGCTGGGACACCGGGGAGCTGTTTTTT
once	NA	TRBV7-2	TRBJ2-1	CASSSDRYNEQFF	TGTGCCAGCAGCTCGGACCGTTACAATGAGCAGTTCTTC
NA	TRBD1	TRBV5-1	TRBJ1-6	CASSLDGQGFSGPYNSPLHF	TGCGCCAGCAGCTTGGATGGACAGGGGTTTAGTGGCCCCTATAATTCACCCCTCCACTTT
NA	NA	TRBV5-6	TRBJ2-5	CASSWGTRPGETQYF	TGTGCCAGCAGCTGGGGGACGCGGCCGGGAGAGACCCAGTACTTC
NA	NA	TRBV19	TRBJ1-5	CASRAGAQGPQHF	TGTGCCAGTAGGGCGGGAGCCCAAGGGCCCCAGCATTTT